Ten or more counts support the clone carrying this T cell receptor (beta chain). Its antigen is unknown. From the reads, TCRdb called clonotypes with MiXCR, one entry per CDR3 protein. The table includes fewer than 200,000 distinct CDR3 sequences, roughly 19% detected once. Germline V CDR1 and CDR2: SGHTA, FQGNSA. The V gene lost 2 bases and the J gene lost 6 bases, with 16 bases spanning the gap. The CDR3 has 15 amino acids. The data originate from a study of T cell repertoires in cytomegalovirus infection. At the level of the study: Public TCR beta signatures marked donors with CMV infection and the matching HLA.

Regarding the study as a whole: The study identified carriers of CMV plus the relevant HLA from cumulative public TCR beta family frequency. Across the ex vivo response, the dominant clonotypes were HLA-C-restricted CMV-specific TCR beta clonotypes.

Sequenced: PBMCs. The sequence was collected from a human donor in good health (CMV status not recorded). Some clones in this sample may be carry-over from other donors' samples. The V gene is TRBV7-2, the J gene TRBJ1-2; D not certain. The CDR3 here is CASSLSRRGGNGYTF. As DNA, the CDR3 is TGTGCCAGCAGCTTATCCCGACGGGGAGGGAATGGCTACACCTTC. Full variable domain (rest looked up from reference TRBV7-2 and TRBJ1-2): GAGVSQSPSNKVTEKGKDVELRCDPISGHTALYWYRQSLGQGLEFLIYFQGNSAPDKSGLPSDRFSAERTGGSVSTLTIQRTQQEDSAVYLCASSLSRRGGNGYTFGSGTRLTVV.